This TCR beta chain was recorded in a study of shared clonotypes between healthy human individuals. The CDR3 contains 13 residues. The germline V and J ends were trimmed by 3 bases and 4 bases, with 9 bases remaining between them. Germline V gives CDR1 MDHEN, CDR2 SYDVKM. Data came from immunoSEQ multiplex PCR; TCRdb stores just in-frame clones and leaves some out. The sample holds about 990,000 clones; about 84% are singletons and the top ten take 0.55% to 0.7%. About this clone: Other DNA sequences from this sample encode an identical CDR3 as well.

Sequencing was carried out using memory CD4+ T cells from PBMCs. Sample subset: CD45RA-negative fraction. The V gene is TRBV28, the J gene TRBJ1-2; TRBD1 might be the D (5 bases). This receptor was taken from a man younger than 35 in good health. Some clones in this sample may be carry-over from other donors' samples. As DNA, the CDR3 is TGTGCCAGCAGTTTCGGGGGTGGCTATGGCTACACCTTC. It encodes CASSFGGGYGYTF.